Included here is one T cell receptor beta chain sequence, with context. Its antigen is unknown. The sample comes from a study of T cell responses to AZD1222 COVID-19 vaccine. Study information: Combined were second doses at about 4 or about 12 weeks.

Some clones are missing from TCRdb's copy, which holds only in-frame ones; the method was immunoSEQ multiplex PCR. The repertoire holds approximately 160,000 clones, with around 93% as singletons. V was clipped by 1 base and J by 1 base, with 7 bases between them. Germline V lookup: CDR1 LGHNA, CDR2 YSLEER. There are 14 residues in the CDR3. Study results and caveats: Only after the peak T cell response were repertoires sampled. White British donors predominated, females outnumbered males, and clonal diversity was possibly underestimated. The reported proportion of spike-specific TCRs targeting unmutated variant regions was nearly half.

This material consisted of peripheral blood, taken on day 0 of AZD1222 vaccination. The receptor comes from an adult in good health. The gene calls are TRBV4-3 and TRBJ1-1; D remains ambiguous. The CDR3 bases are TGCGCCAGCAGCCAAGCTTGGGGGAACACTGAAGCTTTCTTT. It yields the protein CASSQAWGNTEAFF.